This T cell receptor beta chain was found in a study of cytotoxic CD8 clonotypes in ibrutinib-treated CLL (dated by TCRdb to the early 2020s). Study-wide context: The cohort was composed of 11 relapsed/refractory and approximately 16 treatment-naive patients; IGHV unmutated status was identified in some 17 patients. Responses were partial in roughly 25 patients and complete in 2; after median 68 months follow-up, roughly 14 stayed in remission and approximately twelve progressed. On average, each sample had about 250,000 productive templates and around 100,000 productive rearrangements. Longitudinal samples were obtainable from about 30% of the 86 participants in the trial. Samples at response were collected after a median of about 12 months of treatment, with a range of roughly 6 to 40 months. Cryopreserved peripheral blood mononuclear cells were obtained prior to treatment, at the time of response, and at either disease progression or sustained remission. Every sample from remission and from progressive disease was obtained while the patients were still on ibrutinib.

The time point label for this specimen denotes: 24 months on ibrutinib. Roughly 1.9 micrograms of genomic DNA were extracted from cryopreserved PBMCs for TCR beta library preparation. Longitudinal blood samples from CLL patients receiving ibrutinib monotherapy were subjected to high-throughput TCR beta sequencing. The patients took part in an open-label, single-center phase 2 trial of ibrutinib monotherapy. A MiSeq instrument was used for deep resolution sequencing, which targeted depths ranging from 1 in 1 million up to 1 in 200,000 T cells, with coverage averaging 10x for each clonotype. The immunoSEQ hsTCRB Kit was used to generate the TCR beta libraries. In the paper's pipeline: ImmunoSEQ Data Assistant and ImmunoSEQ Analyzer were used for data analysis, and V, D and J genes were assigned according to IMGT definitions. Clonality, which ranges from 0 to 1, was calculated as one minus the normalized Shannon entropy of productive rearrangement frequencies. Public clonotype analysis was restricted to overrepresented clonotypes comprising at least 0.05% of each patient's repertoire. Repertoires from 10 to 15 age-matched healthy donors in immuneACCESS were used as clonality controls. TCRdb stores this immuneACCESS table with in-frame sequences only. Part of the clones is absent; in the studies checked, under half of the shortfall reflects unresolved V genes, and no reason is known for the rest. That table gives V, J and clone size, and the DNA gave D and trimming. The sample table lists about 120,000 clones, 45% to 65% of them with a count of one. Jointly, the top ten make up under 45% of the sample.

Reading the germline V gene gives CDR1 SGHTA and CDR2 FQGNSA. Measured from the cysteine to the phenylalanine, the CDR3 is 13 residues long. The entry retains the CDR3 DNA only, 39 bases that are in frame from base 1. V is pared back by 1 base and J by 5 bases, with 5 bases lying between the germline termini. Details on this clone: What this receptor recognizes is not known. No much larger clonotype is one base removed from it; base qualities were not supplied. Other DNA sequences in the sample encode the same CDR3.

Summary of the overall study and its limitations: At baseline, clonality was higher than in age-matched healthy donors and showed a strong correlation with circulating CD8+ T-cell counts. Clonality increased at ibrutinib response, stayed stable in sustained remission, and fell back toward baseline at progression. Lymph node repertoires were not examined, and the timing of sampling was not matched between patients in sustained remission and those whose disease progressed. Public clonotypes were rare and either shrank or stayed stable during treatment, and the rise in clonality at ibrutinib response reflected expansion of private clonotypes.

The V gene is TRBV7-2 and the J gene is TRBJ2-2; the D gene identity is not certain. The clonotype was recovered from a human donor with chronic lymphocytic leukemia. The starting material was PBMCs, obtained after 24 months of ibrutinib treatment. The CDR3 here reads CASSLGGTGELFF. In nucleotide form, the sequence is TGTGCCAGCAGCTTAGGTGGGACCGGGGAGCTGTTTTTT.